The next 18 T cell receptor beta chains were all read from a single sample in a study of cytomegalovirus exposure and HLA in healthy donors. The PCR ran on 60 Vbeta and 13 Jbeta primers. Data came from immunoSEQ multiplex PCR; TCRdb stores just in-frame clones and leaves some out. The sample shows approximately 100,000 clones, around 67% of them seen only once. What was sequenced was PBMCs. The receptors here all came from a woman aged 45 to 65 in good health and CMV-seronegative.

Notes on this clone: At one boundary the junction diverges from the germline segment, which might be a read error. This sequence joins TRBV7-7 and TRBJ2-1; 8 nucleotides line up with TRBD2. CDR3 length: 18 amino acids. From germline, CDR1 is SSHAT and CDR2 FNYEAQ (reference sequence). CDR3 DNA sequence: TGTGCTAGCAGCTTAGTACCCCGCCGGGGGGGATTCTACAATGAGCAGTTCTTC. This sequence encodes CASSLVPRRGGFYNEQFF.

The genes are TRBV6-1 and TRBJ1-6; no firm D call. From germline, CDR1 is MNHNS and CDR2 SASEGT. Trimming shortened V by 6 bases and J by 9 bases, and 12 bases separated the two germline ends. This CDR3 is built from 13 residues. The CDR3: CASSPTGSSPLHF. DNA for the CDR3: TGTGCCAGCAGCCCCACGGGTAGTTCACCCCTCCACTTT.

Here the CDR3 reads CASRPTSGRFIAGELFF. CDR3 DNA sequence: TGTGCCAGTCGTCCGACTAGCGGGAGGTTTATAGCCGGGGAGCTGTTTTTT. The chain recombines TRBV27 with TRBJ2-2; 13 positions agree with TRBD2. The germline gives CDR1 MNHEY, CDR2 SMNVEV (reference sequence). After removal of 9 bases from V and 6 bases from J, the junction contained 13 bases not matched to a gene. The CDR3 spans 17 residues.

The chain has TRBV25-1 and TRBJ2-2; TRBD1 might be the D (6 bases). The CDR3 has 14 residues. V dropped 6 bases and J dropped 2 bases, with 10 bases sitting between them. The germline V gene has CDR1 MGHDK and CDR2 SYGVNS. CDR3: CASRARGNTGELFF. The CDR3 DNA reads TGTGCCAGCAGGGCCAGGGGTAACACCGGGGAGCTGTTTTTT.

The chain uses TRBV13 and TRBJ2-2; TRBD2 aligns across 8 bases. V was pared by 5 bases and J by 2 bases, with 13 bases of the junction left unmatched. CDR3 length: 18 residues. Germline loops: CDR1 PRHDT, CDR2 FYEKMQ (reference sequence). CDR3 residues: CASSLSLLAERNTGELFF. CDR3 nucleotides: TGTGCCAGCAGCCTGAGTCTACTAGCGGAGCGAAACACCGGGGAGCTGTTTTTT.

Sample share makes this clone medium-sized. The chain employs TRBV2 and TRBJ1-4; 7 bases agree with TRBD1. The CDR3 consists of 14 residues. Unmatched junction bases numbered 6, after V lost 6 bases and J lost 5 bases. CDR1 and CDR2 from the germline V gene are SNHLY and FYNNEI. CDR3 bases: TGTGCCAGCAGGGTACAGGGGAGGAATGAAAAACTGTTTTTT. It yields the protein CASRVQGRNEKLFF.

The chain couples TRBV7-2 to TRBJ2-3, with 9 bases lining up with TRBD2. V dropped 5 bases and J dropped 1; count of bases not matched to a gene: 7. The CDR3 length is 16 residues. Germline CDR1 is SGHTA and CDR2 is FQGNSA. The CDR3 sequence: CASSNGIAGGTDTQYF. The CDR3 nucleotides are TGTGCCAGCAGCAATGGGATAGCGGGGGGCACAGATACGCAGTATTTT.

The chain joins TRBV6-5 to TRBJ2-7; D remains unclear. The length of the CDR3 is 13 residues. Germline CDR1 is MNHEY and CDR2 is SVGAGI. V lost 8 bases and J lost 0, with 11 bases in between. In DNA, the CDR3 is TGTGCCAGCGGTGACTTAGCCTCCTACGAGCAGTACTTC. Its protein product is CASGDLASYEQYF.

V gene TRBV5-1 combines with J gene TRBJ1-1; 7 bases are shared with TRBD1. Germline V gene data show CDR1 as SGHRS and CDR2 as YFSETQ. The CDR3 sequence is 14 residues long. J gave up 1 base and V 7 bases, and 7 bases lay outside the gene matches. The CDR3 here is CASRDRGKNTEAFF. DNA for the CDR3: TGCGCCAGCCGGGACAGAGGTAAGAACACTGAAGCTTTCTTT.

The V and J genes are TRBV27 and TRBJ2-2; D may be TRBD2 (6 bases). The germline CDR1 and CDR2 sequences are MNHEY and SMNVEV (reference sequence). V lost 5 bases to trimming and J lost 1 base, with 14 bases between them. The CDR3 is made up of 16 amino acids. As DNA, the CDR3 is TGTGCCAGCAGTACCGGACTACTACTGAACACCGGGGAGCTGTTTTTT. Its translation: CASSTGLLLNTGELFF.

The chain employs TRBV5-1 and TRBJ2-7; D is perhaps TRBD1 (5 bases). The germline CDR1 and CDR2 sequences are SGHRS and YFSETQ. The CDR3 has 12 residues. V lost 4 bases and J 4 bases, leaving 9 bases between the germline ends. CDR3 in amino acids: CASSDQGYEQYF. The CDR3 DNA follows: TGCGCCAGCAGCGATCAGGGATACGAGCAGTACTTC.

V usage is TRBV27 and J usage is TRBJ2-6; unclear D gene. This CDR3 has 15 residues. The ends were cut back, 3 bases at V and 1 base at J, with 7 bases in the middle. Germline CDR1 reads MNHEY; CDR2 reads SMNVEV (reference sequence). The CDR3 coding sequence is TGTGCCAGCAGTTTGAGTGATTCTGGGGCCAACGTCCTGACTTTC. Translation gives CASSLSDSGANVLTF.

There are a few counts of this clone. V gene TRBV12-5 combines with J gene TRBJ2-1, with 9 bases identical to TRBD2. Unmatched junction bases numbered 8, after V lost 6 bases and J lost 5 bases. The CDR3 is 15 amino acids. CDR1 LGHNT and CDR2 FRNRAP come from the germline V gene. For the CDR3, the DNA is TGTGCTAGTGGGCTGACTAGCGGCTATAACAATGAGCAGTTCTTC. It specifies CASGLTSGYNNEQFF. Filled out from reference TRBV12-5 and TRBJ2-1, the complete variable domain reads DARVTQTPRHKVTEMGQEVTMRCQPILGHNTVFWYRQTMMQGLELLAYFRNRAPLDDSGMPKDRFSAEMPDATLATLKIQPSEPRDSAVYFCASGLTSGYNNEQFFGPGTRLTVL.

The chain combines TRBV6-5 with TRBJ2-7, with D possibly matching TRBD2 (5 bases). The CDR3 spans 15 residues. Trimming stripped 0 bases from V and 6 bases from J, with 15 bases between. Germline lookup yields CDR1 MNHEY and CDR2 SVGAGI. CDR3 sequence reads: CASSYSTRGNTEQYF. The CDR3 DNA reads TGTGCCAGCAGTTACTCCACACGGGGAAATACCGAGCAGTACTTC.

This clone has a handful of counts. The V call is TRBV2, the J call TRBJ2-6; D may be TRBD2 (6 bases). Germline V gene sequence: CDR1 SNHLY, CDR2 FYNNEI. The CDR3 totals 16 residues. Trimming removed 1 base at V and 2 bases at J, with 9 bases between. In nucleotides, the CDR3 is TGTGCCAGCAGTGAAGGCGGGACCCCTGGGGCCAACGTCCTGACTTTC. Translating gives CASSEGGTPGANVLTF.

This rearrangement joins TRBV5-1 to TRBJ2-7; 7 positions agree with TRBD1. The V segment lost 1 base and the J segment 3 bases; nucleotides outside the gene matches: 7. CDR1 is SGHRS, CDR2 YFSETQ, per germline. CDR3 length: 15 amino acids. The chain's CDR3 is CASSLLGQNFYEQYF. The CDR3 nucleotides read TGCGCCAGCAGCTTGTTGGGACAGAACTTCTACGAGCAGTACTTC.

The chain recombines TRBV7-2 with TRBJ2-5, with 8 bases identical to TRBD2. The junction had 10 bases not matched to a gene; V was cut back by 3 bases and J by 4 bases. CDR3 length equals 16 residues. CDR1 SGHTA and CDR2 FQGNSA come from the germline V gene. CDR3 DNA sequence: TGTGCCAGCAGCTTCCGTAGTAGCGGGGAGGGAGAGACCCAGTACTTC. Its protein is CASSFRSSGEGETQYF. Full variable domain (missing parts from reference TRBV7-2 and TRBJ2-5): GAGVSQSPSNKVTEKGKDVELRCDPISGHTALYWYRQSLGQGLEFLIYFQGNSAPDKSGLPSDRFSAERTGGSVSTLTIQRTQQEDSAVYLCASSFRSSGEGETQYFGPGTRLLVL.

The gene calls are TRBV4-1 and TRBJ2-7, with a possible D match to TRBD2 (6 bases). Trimming pared 4 bases from V and 2 bases from J, leaving 21 bases between. Germline V gives CDR1 MGHRA, CDR2 YSYEKL. This CDR3 contains 17 residues. The CDR3 spells CASSPTGGRSATYEQYF. In nucleotides, the CDR3 is TGCGCCAGCAGCCCAACCGGAGGGCGGAGCGCGACCTACGAGCAGTACTTC.